This T cell receptor (beta chain) was captured by sequencing in a study of regulatory T cells in long-lasting Graves disease. Whole-study context: Newly diagnosed Graves' patients had under 3 months of antithyroid drugs.

Trimming stripped 0 bases from V and 2 bases from J, with 14 bases between. The CDR3 is 17 residues long. The germline V gene encodes CDR1 MNHEY and CDR2 SVGAGI. This clonotype was recorded at least ten times. Its cognate antigen is unknown. Time point in this sample: newly diagnosed GD, antithyroid drugs for less than 3 months. There was RNA extracted from PBMCs, and the TCR library was made from it. Points from the study as a whole: A limited number of samples was an acknowledged limitation. Persistent disease favored TRBV28, TRBJ1-2 and TRBJ2-5.

Both iRepertoire HTBI primers and Arm-PCR of CDR3 regions were used to build the TCR beta libraries. TCRdb processed the multiplex PCR reads anew with MiXCR; each CDR3 protein has one entry. The sample lists about 370,000 distinct CDR3 sequences, around a sixth seen once, with 22% in the top ten. This clonotype was sampled from a female donor with Graves disease. The sample in question was peripheral blood mononuclear cells (PBMCs), obtained at new diagnosis, from a patient treated with antithyroid drugs. This chain uses TRBV6-5 with TRBJ2-1; unclear D gene. The CDR3 DNA follows: TGTGCCAGCAGTTACTCGAACGGGCCTTTAACCTACAATGAGCAGTTCTTC. Protein sequence: CASSYSNGPLTYNEQFF.